The clone carrying this TCR beta chain appeared many times. This CDR3 is built from 15 residues. Germline CDR1 DFQATT, CDR2 SNEGSKA (reference sequence). V shed 2 bases and J 3 bases; nucleotides not matched to a gene: 9. Using a CD8+CD4-CCR7+CD45RA+ phenotype, naive CD8 T cells were sorted. These data come from a study of molecular identifiers for immune sequencing clone quantification. TCRdb itself ran the PCR reads through MiXCR, one entry per CDR3 protein. The sample lists hundreds of thousands of distinct CDR3 sequences; 25% were seen once. V usage is TRBV20-1 and J usage is TRBJ2-7, with 8 positions matching TRBD2. The sequence was collected from a human donor in good health. Some libraries in this study had Jurkat cell RNA spiked in. The specimen was naive CD8+ T cells from blood, with Jurkat cell RNA spiked in. The subset here: FACS-sorted CD8+CD4-CCR7+CD45RA+ naive T cells. The CDR3 region has the DNA TGCAGTGCTAGACCGCCGGGACTAGTAGACTACGAGCAGTACTTC. Translated: CSARPPGLVDYEQYF.